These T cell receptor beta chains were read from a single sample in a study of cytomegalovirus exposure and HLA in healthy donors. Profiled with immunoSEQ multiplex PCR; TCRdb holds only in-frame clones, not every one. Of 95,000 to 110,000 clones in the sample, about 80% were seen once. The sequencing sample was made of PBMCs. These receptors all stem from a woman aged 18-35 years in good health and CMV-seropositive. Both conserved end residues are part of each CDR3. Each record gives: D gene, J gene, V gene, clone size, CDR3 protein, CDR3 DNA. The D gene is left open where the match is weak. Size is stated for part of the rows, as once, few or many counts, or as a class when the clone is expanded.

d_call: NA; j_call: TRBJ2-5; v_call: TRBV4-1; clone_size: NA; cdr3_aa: CASSQAVAAGLETQYF; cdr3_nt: TGCGCCAGCAGCCAAGCGGTAGCGGCCGGGCTAGAGACCCAGTACTTC
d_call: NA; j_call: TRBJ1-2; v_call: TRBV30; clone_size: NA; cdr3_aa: CAWSQQGVSGYTF; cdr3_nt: TGTGCCTGGAGTCAACAGGGCGTCTCTGGCTACACCTTC
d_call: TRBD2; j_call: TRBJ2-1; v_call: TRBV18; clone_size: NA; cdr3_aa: CASSAGTSVEQFF; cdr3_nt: TGTGCCAGCTCAGCCGGGACTAGCGTTGAGCAGTTCTTC
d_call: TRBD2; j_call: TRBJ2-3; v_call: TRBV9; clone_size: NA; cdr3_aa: CASSGMTSGTDTQYF; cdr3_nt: TGTGCCAGCAGCGGGATGACTAGCGGCACAGATACGCAGTATTTT
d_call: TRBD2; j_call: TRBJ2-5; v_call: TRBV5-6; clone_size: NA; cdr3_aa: CASSFRTSGGQETQYF; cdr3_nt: TGTGCCAGCAGCTTCAGGACTAGCGGGGGGCAAGAGACCCAGTACTTC
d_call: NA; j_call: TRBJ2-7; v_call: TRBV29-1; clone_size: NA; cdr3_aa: CSVLVSSSGEQYF; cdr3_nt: TGCAGCGTACTAGTGTCCTCCTCGGGGGAGCAGTACTTC
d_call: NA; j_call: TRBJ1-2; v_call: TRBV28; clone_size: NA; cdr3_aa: CASSLLNYGYTF; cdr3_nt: TGTGCCAGCAGTTTACTTAACTATGGCTACACCTTC
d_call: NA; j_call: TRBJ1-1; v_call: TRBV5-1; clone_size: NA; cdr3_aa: CASSLGTISTNTEAFF; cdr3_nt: TGCGCCAGCAGCCTCGGGACAATTTCTACGAACACTGAAGCTTTCTTT
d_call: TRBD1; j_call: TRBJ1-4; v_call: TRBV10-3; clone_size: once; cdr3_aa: CAISESRGQAGEKLFF; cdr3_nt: TGTGCCATCAGTGAGTCGCGGGGACAGGCCGGGGAAAAACTGTTTTTT
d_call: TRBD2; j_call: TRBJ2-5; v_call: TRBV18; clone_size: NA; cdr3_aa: CASSPPTSGNGQETQYF; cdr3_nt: TGTGCCAGCTCACCACCGACTAGCGGGAATGGACAAGAGACCCAGTACTTC
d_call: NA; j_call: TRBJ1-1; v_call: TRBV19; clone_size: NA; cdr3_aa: CASSMPRRGAVGEAFF; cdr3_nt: TGTGCCAGTAGTATGCCCCGGCGGGGAGCGGTCGGTGAAGCTTTCTTT
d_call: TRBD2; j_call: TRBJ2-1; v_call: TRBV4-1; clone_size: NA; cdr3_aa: CASSQEGGSSYNEQFF; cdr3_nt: TGCGCCAGCAGCCAAGAAGGCGGGAGCTCCTACAATGAGCAGTTCTTC
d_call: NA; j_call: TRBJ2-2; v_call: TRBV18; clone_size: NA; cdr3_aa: CASSPPAGSNTGELFF; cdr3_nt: TGTGCCAGCTCACCACCGGCAGGCTCGAACACCGGGGAGCTGTTTTTT
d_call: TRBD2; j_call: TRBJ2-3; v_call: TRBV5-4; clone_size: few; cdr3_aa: CASSWGPGLAGGSSTDTQYF; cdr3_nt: TGTGCCAGCAGCTGGGGGCCGGGACTAGCGGGAGGATCTAGCACAGATACGCAGTATTTT
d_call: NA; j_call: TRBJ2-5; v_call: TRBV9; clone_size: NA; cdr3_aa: CASSVGTDEETQYF; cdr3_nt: TGTGCCAGCAGCGTAGGGACAGATGAAGAGACCCAGTACTTC
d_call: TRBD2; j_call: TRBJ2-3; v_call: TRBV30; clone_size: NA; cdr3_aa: CAWSDGLAGGTDTQYF; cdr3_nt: TGTGCCTGGAGTGACGGACTAGCGGGAGGCACAGATACGCAGTATTTT
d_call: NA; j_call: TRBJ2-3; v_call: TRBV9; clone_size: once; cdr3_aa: CASSVEVRPTSTDTQYF; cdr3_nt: TGTGCCAGCAGCGTCGAGGTCCGGCCGACTAGCACAGATACGCAGTATTTT
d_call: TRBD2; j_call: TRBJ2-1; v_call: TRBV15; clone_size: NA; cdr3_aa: CATSRHPQPTSPFYNEQFF; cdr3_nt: TGTGCCACCAGCAGACACCCACAACCGACTAGCCCCTTCTACAATGAGCAGTTCTTC
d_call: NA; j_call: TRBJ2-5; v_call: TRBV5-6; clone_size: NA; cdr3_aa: CASSQQGFWGETQYF; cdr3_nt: TGTGCCAGCAGCCAACAGGGATTCTGGGGAGAGACCCAGTACTTC
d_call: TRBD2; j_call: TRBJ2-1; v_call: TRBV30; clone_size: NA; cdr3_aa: CALSRTSFYEQFF; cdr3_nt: TGTGCCTTAAGTCGGACTAGCTTCTATGAGCAGTTCTTC
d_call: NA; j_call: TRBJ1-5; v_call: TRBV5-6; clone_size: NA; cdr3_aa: CASSLHGGAAQPQHF; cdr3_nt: TGTGCCAGCAGCTTGCATGGGGGCGCGGCTCAGCCCCAGCATTTT
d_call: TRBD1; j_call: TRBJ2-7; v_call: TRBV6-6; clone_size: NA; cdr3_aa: CASSYSQGATYEQYF; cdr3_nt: TGTGCCAGCAGTTACTCACAGGGGGCTACCTACGAGCAGTACTTC
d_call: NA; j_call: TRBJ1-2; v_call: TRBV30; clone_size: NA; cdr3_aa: CAWLYGTPRSSNYGYTF; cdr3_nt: TGTGCCTGGTTATACGGGACACCGCGCTCCTCTAACTATGGCTACACCTTC
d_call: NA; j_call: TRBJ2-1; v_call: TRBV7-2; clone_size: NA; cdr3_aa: CASSRTSFSYNEQFF; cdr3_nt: TGTGCCAGCAGCCGTACTAGTTTTTCCTACAATGAGCAGTTCTTC
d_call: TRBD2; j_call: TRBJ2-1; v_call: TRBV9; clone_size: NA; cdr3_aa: CASSVDGTRINEQFF; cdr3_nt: TGTGCCAGCAGCGTAGATGGGACTAGGATTAATGAGCAGTTCTTC
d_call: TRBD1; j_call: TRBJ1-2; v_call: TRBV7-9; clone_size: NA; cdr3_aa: CASSLGQNYGYTF; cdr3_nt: TGTGCCAGCAGCTTGGGACAGAACTATGGCTACACCTTC
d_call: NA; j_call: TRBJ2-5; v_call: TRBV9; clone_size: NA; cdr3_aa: CASSLRLDQETQYF; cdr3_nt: TGTGCCAGCAGCCTTAGACTCGATCAAGAGACCCAGTACTTC
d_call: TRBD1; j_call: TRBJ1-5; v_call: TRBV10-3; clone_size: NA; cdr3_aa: CAISVAGGVQPQHF; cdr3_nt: TGTGCCATCAGTGTCGCAGGGGGCGTCCAGCCCCAGCATTTT
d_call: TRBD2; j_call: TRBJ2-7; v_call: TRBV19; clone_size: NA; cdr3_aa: CASSPAGLVYEQYF; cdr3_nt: TGTGCCAGTAGTCCGGCTGGACTAGTGTACGAGCAGTACTTC
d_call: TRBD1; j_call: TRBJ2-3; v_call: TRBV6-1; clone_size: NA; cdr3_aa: CASSSRQGSTDTQYF; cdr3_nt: TGTGCCAGCAGCAGCCGACAGGGGAGCACAGATACGCAGTATTTT
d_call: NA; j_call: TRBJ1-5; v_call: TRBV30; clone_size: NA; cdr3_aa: CAWSAGPREAQPQHF; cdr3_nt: TGTGCCTGGAGCGCTGGACCCCGGGAAGCTCAGCCCCAGCATTTT
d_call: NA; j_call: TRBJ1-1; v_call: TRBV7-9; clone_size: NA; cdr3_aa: CASSLSPEAFF; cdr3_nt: TGTGCCAGCAGTCTCTCCCCTGAAGCTTTCTTT
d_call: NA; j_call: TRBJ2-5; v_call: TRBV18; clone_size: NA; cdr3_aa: CASSTGQQETQYF; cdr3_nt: TGTGCCAGCTCCACAGGGCAGCAAGAGACCCAGTACTTC
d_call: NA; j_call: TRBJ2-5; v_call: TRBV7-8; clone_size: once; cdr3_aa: CASSSRGGATETQYF; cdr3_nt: TGTGCCAGCAGCTCCCGTGGAGGTGCGACGGAGACCCAGTACTTC
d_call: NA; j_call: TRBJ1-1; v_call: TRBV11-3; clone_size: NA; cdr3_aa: CASNQEGPGTEAFF; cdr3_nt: TGTGCCAGCAATCAGGAGGGACCTGGCACTGAAGCTTTCTTT
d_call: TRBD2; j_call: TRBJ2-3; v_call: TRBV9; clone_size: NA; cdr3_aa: CASSHSQTSGRTDTQYF; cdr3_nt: TGTGCCAGCAGCCACTCACAGACTAGCGGGAGAACAGATACGCAGTATTTT
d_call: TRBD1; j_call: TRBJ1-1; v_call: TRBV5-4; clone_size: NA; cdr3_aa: CASSLGGTGKAFF; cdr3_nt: TGTGCCAGCAGCTTGGGGGGGACAGGGAAGGCTTTCTTT
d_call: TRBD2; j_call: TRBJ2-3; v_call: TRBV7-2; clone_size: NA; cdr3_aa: CASSLGYWTSDTDTQYF; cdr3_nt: TGTGCCAGCAGCTTAGGTTATTGGACTAGCGACACAGATACGCAGTATTTT
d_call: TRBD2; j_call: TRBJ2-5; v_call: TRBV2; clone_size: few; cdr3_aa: CASKDLPGLAGGPPETQYF; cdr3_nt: TGTGCCAGCAAGGATCTCCCGGGACTAGCGGGAGGGCCACCAGAGACCCAGTACTTC
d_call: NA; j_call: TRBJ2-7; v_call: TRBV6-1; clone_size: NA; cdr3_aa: CASSSGEGSEQYF; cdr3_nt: TGTGCCAGCAGCTCCGGAGAGGGTTCCGAGCAGTACTTC
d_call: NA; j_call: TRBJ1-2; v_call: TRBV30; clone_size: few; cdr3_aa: CAWSTGKRGYTF; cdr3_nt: TGTGCCTGGAGTACAGGAAAAAGAGGCTACACCTTC
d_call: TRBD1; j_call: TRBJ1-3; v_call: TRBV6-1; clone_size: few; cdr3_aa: CASSGTGGGNTIYF; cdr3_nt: TGTGCCAGCAGTGGAACAGGGGGTGGAAACACCATATATTTT
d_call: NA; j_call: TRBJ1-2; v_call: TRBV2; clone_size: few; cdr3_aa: CASSGLKGANYGYTF; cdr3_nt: TGTGCCAGCAGTGGGTTGAAAGGGGCAAACTATGGCTACACCTTC
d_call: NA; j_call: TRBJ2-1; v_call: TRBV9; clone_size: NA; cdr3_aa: CASSPPLVGPHNEQFF; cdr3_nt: TGTGCCAGCAGCCCGCCCCTTGTTGGCCCTCACAATGAGCAGTTCTTC
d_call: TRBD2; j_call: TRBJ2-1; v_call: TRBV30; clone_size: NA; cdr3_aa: CAWSPEPGTKYNEQFF; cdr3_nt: TGTGCCTGGAGTCCTGAACCCGGGACTAAGTACAATGAGCAGTTCTTC
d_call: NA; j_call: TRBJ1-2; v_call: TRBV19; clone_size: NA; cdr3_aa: CASTSAGVGGYTF; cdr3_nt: TGTGCCAGTACCTCAGCGGGGGTTGGTGGCTACACCTTC
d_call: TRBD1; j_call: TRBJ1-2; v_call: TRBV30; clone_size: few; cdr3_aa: CAWTRTGVSDGYTF; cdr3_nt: TGTGCCTGGACCCGGACAGGGGTGTCCGATGGCTACACCTTC
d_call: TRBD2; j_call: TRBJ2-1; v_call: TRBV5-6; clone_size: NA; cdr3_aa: CASSFRLGGANYNEQFF; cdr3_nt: TGTGCCAGCAGCTTTCGACTGGGAGGGGCGAACTACAATGAGCAGTTCTTC
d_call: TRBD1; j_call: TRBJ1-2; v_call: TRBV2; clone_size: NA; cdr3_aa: CASYGTDLPIGYTF; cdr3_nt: TGTGCCAGCTACGGGACAGACCTTCCTATTGGCTACACCTTC
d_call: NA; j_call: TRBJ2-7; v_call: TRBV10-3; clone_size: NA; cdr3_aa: CAISETRTAISYEQYF; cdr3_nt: TGTGCCATCAGTGAGACTCGGACAGCTATTTCCTACGAGCAGTACTTC
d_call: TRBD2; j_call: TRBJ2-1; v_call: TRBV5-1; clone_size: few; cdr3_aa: CASSLTGLDDEQFF; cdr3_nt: TGCGCCAGCAGCTTGACGGGACTAGACGATGAGCAGTTCTTC
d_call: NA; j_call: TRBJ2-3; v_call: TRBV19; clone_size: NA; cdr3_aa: CASSIRGSTDTQYF; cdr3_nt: TGTGCCAGTAGTATCAGGGGAAGCACAGATACGCAGTATTTT
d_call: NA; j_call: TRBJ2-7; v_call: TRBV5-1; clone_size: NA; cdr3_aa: CASSLVATSNLGEQYF; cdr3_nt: TGCGCCAGCAGCTTGGTGGCAACTAGCAATCTGGGCGAGCAGTACTTC
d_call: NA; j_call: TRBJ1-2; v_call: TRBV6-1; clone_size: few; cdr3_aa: CAIGRDAGSYGYTF; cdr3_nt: TGTGCCATAGGGCGGGACGCCGGTTCGTATGGCTACACCTTC
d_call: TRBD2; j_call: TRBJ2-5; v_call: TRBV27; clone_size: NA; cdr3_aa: CASSSGLQETQYF; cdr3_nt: TGTGCCAGCAGTTCGGGACTACAGGAGACCCAGTACTTC
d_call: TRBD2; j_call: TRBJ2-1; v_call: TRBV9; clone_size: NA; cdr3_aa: CASRPGLAGLGEQFF; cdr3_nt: TGTGCCAGCAGGCCGGGACTAGCGGGCCTCGGTGAGCAGTTCTTC
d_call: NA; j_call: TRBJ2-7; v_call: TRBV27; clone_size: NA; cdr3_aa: CASSLWAFSYEQYF; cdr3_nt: TGTGCCAGCAGTTTATGGGCTTTCTCCTACGAGCAGTACTTC
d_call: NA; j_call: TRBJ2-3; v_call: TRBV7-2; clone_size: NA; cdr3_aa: CASSLRLITDTQYF; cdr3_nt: TGTGCCAGCAGCCTAAGACTAATTACAGATACGCAGTATTTT
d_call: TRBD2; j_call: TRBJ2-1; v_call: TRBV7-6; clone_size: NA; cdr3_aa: CASSWTEGGGRGDEQFF; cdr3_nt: TGTGCCAGCAGCTGGACCGAAGGTGGCGGGAGAGGCGATGAGCAGTTCTTC